The entry below gives a single TCR beta chain sequence along with its context. Its antigen is as yet unknown. V lost 7 bases to trimming and J lost 0 bases, with 13 bases between them. This CDR3 is 15 amino acids long. The germline V gene encodes CDR1 SGHRS and CDR2 YFSETQ. The data stem from a study of shared clonotypes between healthy human individuals. The overall study: Contributing individuals were a couple of females and a few males aged 18 to 49. Study results and limitations: Generation probabilities were higher for clonotypes shared across all four sorted-subset donors than for unshared ones. Naive subsets usually exceeded memory subsets in estimated richness.

TCRdb's copy holds only in-frame clones and misses some; the assay was immunoSEQ multiplex PCR. The table shows some 1,100,000 clones, with about four fifths occurring only once. Into CD45RA+ naive and CD45RA-negative memory subsets, the CD4+ cells were split. This TCR derives from a young man in good health. Some clones in this sample may be carry-over from other donors' samples. This chain uses TRBV5-1 with TRBJ2-2; TRBD2 might be the D (6 bases). Sequencing was carried out using memory CD4+ T cells from PBMCs. Subset described: CD45RA-negative fraction. In nucleotides, the CDR3 is TGCGCCAGCCGCCGGGGGACTTCGAACACCGGGGAGCTGTTTTTT. Amino acid sequence: CASRRGTSNTGELFF. The full variable domain, in which reference TRBV5-1 and TRBJ2-2 provide the parts outside the CDR3, is KAGVTQTPRYLIKTRGQQVTLSCSPISGHRSVSWYQQTPGQGLQFLFEYFSETQRNKGNFPGRFSGRQFSNSRSEMNVSTLELGDSALYLCASRRGTSNTGELFFGEGSRLTVL.